These T cell receptor beta chains were read from a single sample in a study of blood T cells in healthy people across ages. TCRdb used MiXCR to reprocess the 5' RACE reads, holding one entry per CDR3 protein. Altogether about 1.5 million distinct CDR3 sequences are present, approximately 43% being singletons, with the ten largest covering about 4%. The specimen was blood. Receptors originate from a woman aged 18-35 years in good health. CDR3s leave out the opening cysteine and the closing phenylalanine or tryptophan. A D gene is named only where the DNA matches it firmly.

-	TRBV6-5	TRBJ1-5	ASSYGGGDQPQH
-	TRBV4-3	TRBJ2-7	ASSQDWGYEQY
-	TRBV28	TRBJ1-4	ASSLFQGGTNEKLF
TRBD2	TRBV3-1	TRBJ2-5	ASSQSGTSQETQY
-	TRBV7-9	TRBJ2-6	ASSRPRLPEANVLT
-	TRBV20-1	TRBJ2-3	SVEFLYSTDTQY
-	TRBV7-2	TRBJ2-7	ASSLSRLSVEQY
-	TRBV4-1	TRBJ2-2	ASSQGWTPGELF
-	TRBV5-6	TRBJ2-1	ASSRGHNEQF
-	TRBV10-3	TRBJ1-2	TISEYTSGYT
-	TRBV2	TRBJ2-5	ASKTAQETQY
TRBD1	TRBV27	TRBJ1-2	ASRSGQGANYGYT
-	TRBV24-1	TRBJ2-1	ATSDLVTNEQF
TRBD1	TRBV20-1	TRBJ1-2	SARTGEPYGYT
TRBD2	TRBV4-3	TRBJ2-5	ASSQGLSGGAGEQY
-	TRBV21-1	TRBJ2-3	ASSKDRGVPFTDTQY
-	TRBV10-3	TRBJ2-7	AISEWTVSYEQY
-	TRBV6-6	TRBJ1-5	ASSYSSGDRAPPQH
-	TRBV6-2/TRBV6-3	TRBJ1-2	ASSRMDWNYGYT
TRBD1	TRBV12-3/TRBV12-4	TRBJ2-1	AGSPVPAGGYNEQF
-	TRBV29-1	TRBJ2-1	SVAFRRYNEQF
-	TRBV20-1	TRBJ2-1	SASRRGPRYNEQF
-	TRBV29-1	TRBJ1-2	SVERGGYGYT
-	TRBV7-2	TRBJ2-1	ASSVVVDNEQF
-	TRBV7-8	TRBJ1-6	ASSKDRNNSPLH
-	TRBV7-2	TRBJ1-5	ASSLTRDNNQPQH
TRBD1	TRBV12-3/TRBV12-4	TRBJ2-1	ASSWDRGTPYEQF
TRBD1	TRBV20-1	TRBJ1-5	SAGLGQGASSNQPQH
TRBD1	TRBV28	TRBJ1-4	ASSRPGTGASNEKLF
TRBD2	TRBV29-1	TRBJ2-5	SVLTRERRETQY
-	TRBV18	TRBJ2-7	ASSPGIGNYEQY
TRBD2	TRBV6-2/TRBV6-3	TRBJ2-2	ASTVLAGMNTGELF
TRBD1	TRBV3-1	TRBJ2-7	ASSQVHRGYEQY
-	TRBV9	TRBJ2-7	VSSVVRGPYEQY
-	TRBV6-6	TRBJ1-1	ASGGELRAF
-	TRBV7-9	-	ASSPGREYEQY
TRBD1	TRBV4-1	TRBJ2-2	ASSLSLLGGGRTGELF
-	TRBV10-3	TRBJ2-3	AISESSTDTQY
-	TRBV12-3/TRBV12-4	TRBJ2-7	ASSPYPHEQY